The 9 T cell receptor beta chains below were found in one sample sequenced in a study of cytomegalovirus exposure and HLA in healthy donors. Amplification used 60 Vbeta primers and 13 Jbeta primers. The repertoire was sequenced with immunoSEQ multiplex PCR; TCRdb's copy has only in-frame clones and lacks some. Of some 150,000 clones in the sample, approximately 84% are singletons; the top ten hold approximately 1.9%. The source material was PBMCs. These TCRs come from a woman in her 40s in good health and CMV-seronegative.

The chain links TRBV6-5 to TRBJ2-1, with a weak D call TRBD2 (5 bases). Per germline, CDR1 MNHEY and CDR2 SVGAGI. Trimming removed 7 bases at V and 3 bases at J, with 16 bases between. The CDR3 is 15 amino acids. CDR3 DNA: TGTGCCAGCACACGTATAGCGACGAGCTACAATGAGCAGTTCTTC. It encodes CASTRIATSYNEQFF.

This clone counts as medium-sized. V gene TRBV10-3 combines with J gene TRBJ2-5; maybe TRBD2 (5 bases). Deletions cut 6 bases from V and 5 bases from J, with 19 bases between. This CDR3 is built from 15 residues. Germline V gene lookup returns CDR1 ENHRY and CDR2 SYGVKD. CDR3 amino acids: CAISANIAREETQYF. CDR3 sequence (DNA): TGTGCCATCAGCGCAAATATAGCTAGGGAGGAGACCCAGTACTTC.

This clone was detected only once. The chain employs TRBV6-1 and TRBJ1-1; D unclear. The V and J ends lost 6 bases and 8 bases respectively, with 10 bases between them. CDR3 length: 11 residues. Germline V gene data show CDR1 as MNHNS and CDR2 as SASEGT. The CDR3 region has the DNA TGTGCCAGCAGACCAGAGGTGGAAGCTTTCTTT. Translating it yields CASRPEVEAFF.

J is TRBJ1-1 and V is TRBV27; 9 bases match TRBD1. V gave up 10 bases and J gave up 5 bases; unmatched junction bases: 8. The germline V gene encodes CDR1 MNHEY and CDR2 SMNVEV (reference sequence). This CDR3 spans 13 amino acids. CDR3 amino acids: CATADRGRTEAFF. The DNA of the CDR3 is TGTGCCACCGCCGACAGGGGGAGAACTGAAGCTTTCTTT.

This rearrangement joins TRBV11-3 to TRBJ2-3; possibly TRBD2 for D (5 bases). V was cut by 3 bases and J by 4 bases, with 14 bases left in between. Germline V lookup: CDR1 SGHNT, CDR2 YENEEA. This CDR3 has 15 residues. In nucleotides, the CDR3 is TGTGCCAGCAGCTTCTCCCATAGAGGGCCAGATACGCAGTATTTT. This translates into CASSFSHRGPDTQYF.

The J gene is TRBJ2-7, the V gene TRBV5-1; D is uncertain. Trimming cost V 4 bases and J 2 bases, with 19 bases left between them. Looked up from germline, CDR1 is SGHRS and CDR2 is YFSETQ. CDR3 length: 16 residues. The CDR3: CASSRISAWSTYEQYF. In nucleotides, the CDR3 is TGCGCCAGCAGCCGTATTTCGGCCTGGAGCACCTACGAGCAGTACTTC.

In its sample, this clone was seen a few times. V is TRBV28 and J is TRBJ1-2, with D maybe TRBD1 (5 bases). The CDR3 is 15 amino acids. From germline, CDR1 is MDHEN and CDR2 SYDVKM. Trimming shortened V by 3 bases and J by 0 bases, and 11 bases separated the two germline ends. CDR3 bases: TGTGCCAGCAGTTTGGGGGGTAGAGCTAACTATGGCTACACCTTC. Translation: CASSLGGRANYGYTF.

The chain recombines TRBV2 with TRBJ2-5; 10 bases match TRBD1. Germline V lookup: CDR1 SNHLY, CDR2 FYNNEI. The CDR3 sequence is 15 residues long. The V and J ends lost 6 bases and 5 bases, in that order; junction bases with no gene match: 9. DNA of the CDR3: TGTGCCAGCAGGGCCCGGGACAGGGGCTCGGAGACCCAGTACTTC. Protein: CASRARDRGSETQYF.

The chain joins TRBV10-1 to TRBJ2-1; D remains unclear. CDR1 is WNHNN, CDR2 SYGVQD, per germline (reference sequence). CDR3 length: 16 amino acids. Deletions cut 10 bases from V and 8 bases from J, with 27 bases between. CDR3 sequence reads: CAIKTITKTPRDEQFF. Here the CDR3 DNA reads TGCGCCATCAAAACAATCACTAAGACCCCCCGAGATGAGCAGTTCTTC.